This T cell receptor (beta chain) originates from a study of blood T cell repertoires in COVID-19. On the study more broadly: The United States, Italy and Spain supplied acute and convalescent COVID-19 samples. Sources were T cells, B-cell-depleted T cells, or PBMCs; the material itself was cDNA or gDNA.

Seattle researchers signed up patients amid active infection and tracked them longitudinally. The CDR3 has 14 amino acids. Germline CDR1 reads LNHDA; CDR2 reads SQIVND (reference sequence). Under the authors' procedure: Nucleated cell number was recorded as an estimate derived from reference gene primer amplification. Only in-frame clones appear in the TCRdb table, and some are missing; sequencing was by immunoSEQ multiplex PCR. The DNA was the basis for D and trimming; V, J and clone size are from that table. The data contain fewer than 250,000 clones, 82% of them singletons. The chain carries TRBV19 and TRBJ2-5, with TRBD1 as a possible D gene (6 bases). The J call could be wrong; TRBJ2-7 is a better fit for the DNA end. The TCR originated in a woman aged 55-69 years with COVID-19, enrolled during active disease. Material: peripheral blood. The CDR3 reads CASSMGADIYEQYF. The DNA for the CDR3 is TGTGCCAGTAGTATGGGGGCGGATATCTACGAGCAGTACTTC.